A selection of T cell receptor beta chains follows, all from one sample in a study of memory CD4+ T cells and cytomegalovirus serostatus. The table came from immunoSEQ multiplex PCR; TCRdb's copy has only in-frame clones and leaves some out. The sample has 55,000 to 60,000 clones; roughly three quarters are singletons. Sequencing input: memory CD4+ T cells from blood. These receptors all stem from an adult in good health and CMV-seronegative. CDR3s include the opening cysteine and the closing phenylalanine or tryptophan. The D gene is left open where the match is weak. A row's size may be missing; if present it is once, few, many or a size class.

j_gene | v_gene | d_gene | abundance | len | CDR3aa | CDR3nt
TRBJ1-5 | TRBV6-1 | . | . | 15 | CASSRGGESNQPQHF | TGTGCCAGCAGTCGGGGAGGTGAAAGCAATCAGCCCCAGCATTTT
TRBJ2-7 | TRBV7-9 | . | . | 14 | CASSDLTVTYEQYF | TGTGCCAGCAGCGACTTGACAGTTACCTACGAGCAGTACTTC
TRBJ2-5 | TRBV5-5 | TRBD2 | few | 19 | CASSLVGLAGETGQETQYF | TGTGCCAGCAGCTTGGTGGGACTAGCGGGAGAGACGGGCCAAGAGACCCAGTACTTC
TRBJ2-5 | TRBV19 | TRBD2 | . | 17 | CASSRGLAGTPLETQYF | TGTGCCAGTAGTCGCGGACTAGCGGGAACCCCGTTGGAGACCCAGTACTTC
TRBJ1-2 | TRBV30 | . | once | 13 | CAWRWGANYGYTF | TGTGCCTGGAGGTGGGGGGCTAACTATGGCTACACCTTC
TRBJ1-2 | TRBV27 | . | . | 17 | CASSPGSRLGQNYGYTF | TGTGCCAGCAGTCCGGGGAGCCGATTAGGACAGAACTATGGCTACACCTTC
TRBJ2-2 | TRBV6-4 | . | . | 13 | CASSEVGAGELFF | TGTGCCAGCAGTGAAGTAGGAGCCGGGGAGCTGTTTTTT
TRBJ2-3 | TRBV6-1 | TRBD2 | . | 16 | CASSEPLAVSTDTQYF | TGTGCCAGCAGTGAGCCCCTAGCGGTTAGCACAGATACGCAGTATTTT
TRBJ2-1 | TRBV7-9 | TRBD2 | . | 16 | CASSLKGGSGRNEQFF | TGTGCCAGCAGCTTAAAAGGCGGGAGTGGGCGGAATGAGCAGTTCTTC
TRBJ1-5 | TRBV5-6 | . | . | 14 | CASSLRQGNQPQHF | TGTGCCAGCAGCCTACGGCAGGGCAATCAGCCCCAGCATTTT
TRBJ2-7 | TRBV4-3 | . | . | 15 | CASSRGSAQGSEQYF | TGCGCCAGCAGCCGAGGCTCGGCCCAGGGCTCCGAGCAGTACTTC
TRBJ1-2 | TRBV11-3 | . | . | 16 | CASSWDGGLRNYGYTF | TGTGCCAGCAGCTGGGACGGGGGACTCCGAAACTATGGCTACACCTTC